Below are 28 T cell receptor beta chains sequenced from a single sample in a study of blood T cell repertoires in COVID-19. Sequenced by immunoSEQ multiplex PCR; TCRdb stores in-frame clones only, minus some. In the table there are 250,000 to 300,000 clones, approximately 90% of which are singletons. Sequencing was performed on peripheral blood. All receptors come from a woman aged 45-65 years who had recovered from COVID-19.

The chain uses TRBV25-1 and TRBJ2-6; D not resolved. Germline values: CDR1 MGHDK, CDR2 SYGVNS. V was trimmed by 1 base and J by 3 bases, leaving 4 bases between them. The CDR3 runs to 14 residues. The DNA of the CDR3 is TGTGCCAGCAGTGAATTCAATGGGGCCAACGTCCTGACTTTC. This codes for CASSEFNGANVLTF.

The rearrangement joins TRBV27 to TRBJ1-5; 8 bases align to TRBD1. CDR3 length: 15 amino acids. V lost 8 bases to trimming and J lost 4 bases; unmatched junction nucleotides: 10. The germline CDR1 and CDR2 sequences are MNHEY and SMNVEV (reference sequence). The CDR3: CASGESGQVNQPQHF. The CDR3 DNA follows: TGTGCCAGCGGAGAATCGGGACAGGTTAATCAGCCCCAGCATTTT.

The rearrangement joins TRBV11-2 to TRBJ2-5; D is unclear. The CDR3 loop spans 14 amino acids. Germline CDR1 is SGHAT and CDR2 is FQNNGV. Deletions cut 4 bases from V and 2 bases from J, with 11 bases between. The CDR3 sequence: CASSSLRWQETQYF. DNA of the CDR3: TGTGCCAGCAGCTCCCTGCGGTGGCAAGAGACCCAGTACTTC.

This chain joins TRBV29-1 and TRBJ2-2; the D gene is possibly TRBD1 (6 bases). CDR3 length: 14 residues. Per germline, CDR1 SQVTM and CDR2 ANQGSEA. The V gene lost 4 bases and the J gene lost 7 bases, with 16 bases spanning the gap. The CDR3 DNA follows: TGCAGCGTTGTAACTATACAGGGCGGCGGGGAGCTGTTTTTT. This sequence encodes CSVVTIQGGGELFF.

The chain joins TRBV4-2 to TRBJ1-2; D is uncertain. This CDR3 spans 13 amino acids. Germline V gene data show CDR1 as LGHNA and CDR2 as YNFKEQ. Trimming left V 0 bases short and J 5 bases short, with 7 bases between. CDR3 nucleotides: TGTGCCAGCAGCCAAGATGGAGGATATGGCTACACCTTC. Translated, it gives CASSQDGGYGYTF.

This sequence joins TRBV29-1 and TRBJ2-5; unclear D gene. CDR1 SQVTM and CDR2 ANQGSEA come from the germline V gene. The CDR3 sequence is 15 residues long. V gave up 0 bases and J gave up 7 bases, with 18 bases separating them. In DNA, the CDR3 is TGCAGCGTTGAAGATTTACTGCACTCACTTGGGACCCAGTACTTC. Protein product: CSVEDLLHSLGTQYF.

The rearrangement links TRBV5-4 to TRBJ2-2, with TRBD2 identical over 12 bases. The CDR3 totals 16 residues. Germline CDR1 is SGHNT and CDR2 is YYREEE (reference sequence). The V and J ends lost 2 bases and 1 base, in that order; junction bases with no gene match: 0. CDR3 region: CASSLLAGGNTGELFF. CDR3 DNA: TGTGCCAGCAGCTTACTAGCGGGGGGGAACACCGGGGAGCTGTTTTTT. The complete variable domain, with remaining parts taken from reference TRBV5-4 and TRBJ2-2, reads ETGVTQSPTHLIKTRGQQVTLRCSSQSGHNTVSWYQQALGQGPQFIFQYYREEENGRGNFPPRFSGLQFPNYSSELNVNALELDDSALYLCASSLLAGGNTGELFFGEGSRLTVL.

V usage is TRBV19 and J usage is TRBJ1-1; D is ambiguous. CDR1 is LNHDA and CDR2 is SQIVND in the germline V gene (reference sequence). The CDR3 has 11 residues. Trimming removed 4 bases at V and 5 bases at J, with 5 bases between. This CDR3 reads CASSRATEAFF. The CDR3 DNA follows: TGTGCCAGTAGTAGGGCGACTGAAGCTTTCTTT.

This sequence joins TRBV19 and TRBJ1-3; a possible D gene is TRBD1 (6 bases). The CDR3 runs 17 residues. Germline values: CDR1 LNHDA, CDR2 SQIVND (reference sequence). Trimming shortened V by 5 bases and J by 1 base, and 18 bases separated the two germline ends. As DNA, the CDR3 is TGTGCCAGTAGTCTCGGGGGGGCACTTTCTTCTGGAAACACCATATATTTT. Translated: CASSLGGALSSGNTIYF.

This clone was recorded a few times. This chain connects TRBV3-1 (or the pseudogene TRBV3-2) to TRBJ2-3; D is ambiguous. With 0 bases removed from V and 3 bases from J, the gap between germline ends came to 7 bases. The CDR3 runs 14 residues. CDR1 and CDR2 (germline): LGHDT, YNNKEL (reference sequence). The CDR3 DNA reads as TGTGCCAGCAGCCAAGATGCCGGTACAGATACGCAGTATTTT. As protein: CASSQDAGTDTQYF.

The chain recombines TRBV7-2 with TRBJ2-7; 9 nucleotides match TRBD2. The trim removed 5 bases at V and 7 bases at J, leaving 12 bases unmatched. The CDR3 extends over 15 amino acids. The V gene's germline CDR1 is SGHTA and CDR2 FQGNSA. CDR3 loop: CASSPTALAGSEQYF. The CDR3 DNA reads TGTGCCAGCAGCCCCACGGCGCTAGCGGGGTCGGAGCAGTACTTC.

In DNA, the CDR3 is TGCGCCAGCAGCCAAGATCTCCGATGGCCATATGGCTACACCTTC. It translates to CASSQDLRWPYGYTF. The chain uses TRBV4-3 and TRBJ1-2; D gene ambiguous. Germline CDR1 is LGHNA and CDR2 is YSLEER. CDR3 length equals 15 residues. V was pared by 0 bases and J by 5 bases, with 13 bases between.

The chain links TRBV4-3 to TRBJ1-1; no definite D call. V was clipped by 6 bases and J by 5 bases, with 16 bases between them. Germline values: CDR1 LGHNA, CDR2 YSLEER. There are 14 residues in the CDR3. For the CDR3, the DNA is TGCGCCAGCAGAGAAAGAGTGGAGCGGACTGAAGCTTTCTTT. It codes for CASRERVERTEAFF.

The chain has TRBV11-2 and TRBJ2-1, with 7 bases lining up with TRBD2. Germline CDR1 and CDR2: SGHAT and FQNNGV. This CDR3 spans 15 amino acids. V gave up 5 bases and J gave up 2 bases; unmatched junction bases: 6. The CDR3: CASSPERGTYNEQFF. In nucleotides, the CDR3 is TGTGCCAGCAGCCCGGAGCGGGGTACCTACAATGAGCAGTTCTTC.

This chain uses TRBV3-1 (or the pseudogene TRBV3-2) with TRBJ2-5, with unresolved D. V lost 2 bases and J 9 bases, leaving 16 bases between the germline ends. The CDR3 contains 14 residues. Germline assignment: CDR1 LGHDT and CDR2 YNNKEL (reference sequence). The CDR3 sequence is CASSQSFGSKAQYF. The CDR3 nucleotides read TGTGCCAGCAGCCAATCGTTCGGGTCAAAGGCCCAGTACTTC.

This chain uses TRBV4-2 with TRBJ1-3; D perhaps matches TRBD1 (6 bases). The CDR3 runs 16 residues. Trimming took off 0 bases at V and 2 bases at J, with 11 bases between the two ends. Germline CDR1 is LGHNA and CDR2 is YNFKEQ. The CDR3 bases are TGTGCCAGCAGCCAAGAGGGGGGGCAAACTGGAAACACCATATATTTT. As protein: CASSQEGGQTGNTIYF.

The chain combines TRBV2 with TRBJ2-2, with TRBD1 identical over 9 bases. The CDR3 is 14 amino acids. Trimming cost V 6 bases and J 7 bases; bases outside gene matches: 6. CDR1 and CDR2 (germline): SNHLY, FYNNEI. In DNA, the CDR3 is TGTGCCAGCAGAGAGGACAGGGGACACGGGGAGCTGTTTTTT. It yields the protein CASREDRGHGELFF.

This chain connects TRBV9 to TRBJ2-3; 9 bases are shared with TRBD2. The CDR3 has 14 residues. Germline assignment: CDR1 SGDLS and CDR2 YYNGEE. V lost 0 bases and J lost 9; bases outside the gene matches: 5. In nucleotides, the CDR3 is TGTGCCAGCAGCGTAGACTCTAGCGGGATGACGCAGTATTTT. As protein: CASSVDSSGMTQYF.

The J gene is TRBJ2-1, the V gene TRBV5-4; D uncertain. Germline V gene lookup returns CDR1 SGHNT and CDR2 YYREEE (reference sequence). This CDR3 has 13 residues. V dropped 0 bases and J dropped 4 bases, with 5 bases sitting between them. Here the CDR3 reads CASSLGQYNEQFF. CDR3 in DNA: TGTGCCAGCAGCTTGGGTCAGTACAATGAGCAGTTCTTC.

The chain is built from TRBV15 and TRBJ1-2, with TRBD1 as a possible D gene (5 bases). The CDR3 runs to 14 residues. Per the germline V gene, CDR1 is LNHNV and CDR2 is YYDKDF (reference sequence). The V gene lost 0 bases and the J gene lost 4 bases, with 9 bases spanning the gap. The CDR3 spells CATSRDQGGYGYTF. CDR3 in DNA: TGTGCCACCAGCAGAGATCAGGGAGGCTATGGCTACACCTTC. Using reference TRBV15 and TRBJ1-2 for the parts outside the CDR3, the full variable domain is DAMVIQNPRYQVTQFGKPVTLSCSQTLNHNVMYWYQQKSSQAPKLLFHYYDKDFNNEADTPDNFQSRRPNTSFCFLDIRSPGLGDTAMYLCATSRDQGGYGYTFGSGTRLTVV.

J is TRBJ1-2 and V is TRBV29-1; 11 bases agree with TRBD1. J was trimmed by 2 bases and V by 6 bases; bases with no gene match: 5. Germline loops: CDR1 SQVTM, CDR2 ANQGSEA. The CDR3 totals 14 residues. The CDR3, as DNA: TGCAGCGTAGGCGGGACAGGGGGAAACTATGGCTACACCTTC. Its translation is CSVGGTGGNYGYTF.

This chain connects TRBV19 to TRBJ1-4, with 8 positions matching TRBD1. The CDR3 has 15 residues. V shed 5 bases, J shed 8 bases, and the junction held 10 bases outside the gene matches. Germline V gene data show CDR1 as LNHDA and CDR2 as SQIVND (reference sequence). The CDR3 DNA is TGTGCCAGTAGTGCCCATGGACAGGGCGGAGAAAAACTGTTTTTT. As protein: CASSAHGQGGEKLFF.

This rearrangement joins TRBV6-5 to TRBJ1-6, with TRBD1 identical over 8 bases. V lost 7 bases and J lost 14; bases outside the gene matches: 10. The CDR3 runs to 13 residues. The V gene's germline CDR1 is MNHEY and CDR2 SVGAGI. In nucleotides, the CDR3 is TGTGCCAGCAAACCAACAGGGGGACGGGCCCTCCACTTT. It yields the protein CASKPTGGRALHF.

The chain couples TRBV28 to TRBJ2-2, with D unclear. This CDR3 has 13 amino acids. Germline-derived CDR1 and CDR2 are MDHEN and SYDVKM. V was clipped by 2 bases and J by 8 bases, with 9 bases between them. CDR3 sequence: CASSLGPGGELFF. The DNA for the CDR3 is TGTGCCAGCAGTTTAGGGCCTGGGGGGGAGCTGTTTTTT. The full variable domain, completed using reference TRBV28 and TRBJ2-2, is DVKVTQSSRYLVKRTGEKVFLECVQDMDHENMFWYRQDPGLGLRLIYFSYDVKMKEKGDIPEGYSVSREKKERFSLILESASTNQTSMYLCASSLGPGGELFFGEGSRLTVL.

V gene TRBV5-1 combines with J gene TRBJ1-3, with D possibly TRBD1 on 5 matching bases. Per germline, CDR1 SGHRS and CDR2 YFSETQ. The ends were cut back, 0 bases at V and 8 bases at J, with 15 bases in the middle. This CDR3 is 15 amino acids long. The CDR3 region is CASSLEEGQGDTIYF. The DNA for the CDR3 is TGCGCCAGCAGCTTGGAGGAGGGGCAGGGAGACACCATATATTTT.

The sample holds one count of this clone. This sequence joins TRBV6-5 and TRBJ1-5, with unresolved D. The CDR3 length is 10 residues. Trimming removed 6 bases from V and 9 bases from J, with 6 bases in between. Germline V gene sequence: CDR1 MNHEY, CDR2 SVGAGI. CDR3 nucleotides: TGTGCCAGCAGCCGGAGGCCCCAGCATTTT. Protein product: CASSRRPQHF.

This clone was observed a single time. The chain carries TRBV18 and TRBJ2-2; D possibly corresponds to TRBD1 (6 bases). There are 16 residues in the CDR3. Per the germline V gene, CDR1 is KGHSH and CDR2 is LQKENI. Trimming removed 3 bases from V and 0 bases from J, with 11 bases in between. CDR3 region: CASSPSTGSNTGELFF. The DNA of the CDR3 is TGTGCCAGCTCACCTTCGACAGGATCGAACACCGGGGAGCTGTTTTTT.

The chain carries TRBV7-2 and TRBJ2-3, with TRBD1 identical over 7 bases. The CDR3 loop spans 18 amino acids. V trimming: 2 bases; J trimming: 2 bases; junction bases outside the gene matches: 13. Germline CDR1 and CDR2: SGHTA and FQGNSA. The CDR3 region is CASSLLQDRIYSTDTQYF. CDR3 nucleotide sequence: TGTGCCAGCAGCTTACTCCAGGACAGGATATATTCCACAGATACGCAGTATTTT.